This record concerns one T cell receptor (beta chain) sequence. Its antigen is undetermined. V was cut by 4 bases and J by 7 bases, with 20 bases left in between. Germline CDR1 reads SGHTS; CDR2 reads YDEGEE. The CDR3 consists of 15 residues. The PCR had 60 Vbeta and 13 Jbeta primers. Sequencing used immunoSEQ multiplex PCR; TCRdb keeps in-frame clones, though not all of them. The data show about 110,000 clones, with around 85% seen just once and 1.5% to 2% held by the top ten. These data come from a study of cytomegalovirus exposure and HLA in healthy donors. About the study: An analysis done earlier identified approximately 120 million unique TCR beta sequences from 190 million or so T cells.

Whole-study results and caveats: Fewer N-insertions than the roughly 670-donor mean were reportedly shown by an Asian-associated ancestry cluster in a later analysis. A prior analysis recorded that most TCR beta V segments were productive about 87% or about 30% of the time.

The chain links TRBV5-8 to TRBJ1-1; no firm D call. The receptor was derived from a man in his forties in good health and CMV-seronegative. Material: PBMCs. CDR3 protein: CASSVILPGFGEAFF. Here the CDR3 DNA reads TGTGCCAGCAGCGTCATACTGCCCGGGTTTGGTGAAGCTTTCTTT.